The clone carrying this T cell receptor beta chain was seen only a few times. What it binds is unknown. This specimen belongs to a study of T cell repertoires in ileal Crohn's disease. Study overall: Every patient was operated on for stricturing (roughly 60%) or penetrating (approximately 40%) complications.

Around 0.55 micrograms of biopsy DNA per sample underwent TCRB immunosequencing. Assay used: immunoSEQ multiplex PCR; TCRdb lists only in-frame clones, some missing. The data contain approximately 10,000 clones, about two thirds of them singletons. General observations from the study: Clonality above 26.8% at surgery always came with endoscopic recurrence.

Time point indicated: neoterminal ileum biopsy at postoperative endoscopy, about 6 months after surgery. The sample taken for sequencing was ileal tissue. This sequence was found in an adult with Crohn's disease.

In nucleotides, the CDR3 is TGTGCCAGCAGCCGGGGTCCGAACACTGAAGCTTTCTTT. Its protein is CASSRGPNTEAFF. The V call is TRBV7-3, the J call TRBJ1-1; D gene unclear. Germline assignment: CDR1 SGHTA and CDR2 FQGTGA. This CDR3 spans 13 amino acids. Trimming left V 5 bases short and J 1 base short, with 8 bases between.